Sequencing of this T cell receptor beta chain was carried out in a study of T cell changes during pregnancy in multiple sclerosis. This CDR3 has 14 residues. V was shortened by 1 base and J by 0 bases, with 7 bases between the two germline ends. The germline CDR1 and CDR2 sequences are ENHRY and SYGVKD. Some clones are missing from TCRdb's copy, which holds only in-frame ones; the method was immunoSEQ multiplex PCR. Of tens of thousands of clones detected, about 92% appear once; the ten largest clones hold roughly 2.5%. The source is a female donor with multiple sclerosis, enrolled in a pregnancy study. The source was peripheral blood, collected before pregnancy. The chain combines TRBV10-3 with TRBJ2-7; unclear D gene. The CDR3 region is CAISELRSSYEQYF. CDR3 sequence (DNA): TGTGCCATCAGTGAGTTAAGGAGCTCCTACGAGCAGTACTTC.